A single sample is the source of the 21 T cell receptor beta chains below, sequenced in a study of cytomegalovirus exposure and HLA in healthy donors. In the PCR, 60 Vbeta and 13 Jbeta primers were used. TCRdb keeps only in-frame clones here, not all; method: immunoSEQ multiplex PCR. The data contain 170,000 or so clones, under 85% of them singletons. The sequencing sample was made of PBMCs. These receptors were obtained from a male donor in good health and CMV-seronegative.

The chain couples TRBV6-6 to TRBJ1-1, with D possibly being TRBD1 (5 bases). CDR3 length: 13 amino acids. V dropped 5 bases and J dropped 0 bases, with 7 bases sitting between them. CDR1 and CDR2 from the germline V gene are MNHNY and SVGAGI (reference sequence). The CDR3 sequence: CASSRQMNTEAFF. The CDR3, as DNA: TGTGCCAGCAGTCGACAGATGAACACTGAAGCTTTCTTT.

The gene calls are TRBV9 and TRBJ2-7, with 10 positions matching TRBD1. Germline V CDR1 and CDR2: SGDLS, YYNGEE. Trimming took 4 bases from V and 1 from J; bases not matched to a gene: 5. The CDR3 is 15 amino acids. The DNA for the CDR3 is TGTGCCAGCAGCCTTCGGGACAGGGGATCCTACGAGCAGTACTTC. Protein: CASSLRDRGSYEQYF.

The chain combines TRBV11-2 with TRBJ2-3; 8 bases agree with TRBD2. Trimming at V came to 6 bases and at J to 5 bases, leaving 7 bases not matched to a gene. This CDR3 is 14 amino acids long. Germline-derived CDR1 and CDR2 are SGHAT and FQNNGV. The CDR3 nucleotides are TGTGCCAGCAGGGTGGCGGGGGGCGTAGATACGCAGTATTTT. The encoded protein is CASRVAGGVDTQYF.

This clone was counted a few times. The genes are TRBV28 and TRBJ2-1; a weak D match, TRBD1 (7 bases). In germline, CDR1 is MDHEN, CDR2 SYDVKM. With 0 bases removed from V and 5 bases from J, the gap between germline ends came to 14 bases. This CDR3 has 16 amino acids. CDR3 sequence (DNA): TGTGCCAGCAGTTTATGGGAGGGACAGAACAACAATGAGCAGTTCTTC. It codes for CASSLWEGQNNNEQFF.

The V call is TRBV6-6, the J call TRBJ1-1, with TRBD1 as a possible D gene (5 bases). Germline lookup yields CDR1 MNHNY and CDR2 SVGAGI (reference sequence). The CDR3 spans 14 residues. V lost 2 bases, J lost 5 bases, and 12 bases lay in between. In DNA form, the CDR3 reads TGTGCCAGCAGTTACCGACAGATGATTACTGAAGCTTTCTTT. Translating it yields CASSYRQMITEAFF.

The CDR3 nucleotides read TGTGCCAGCAGTGAGGGAGGATCACTGTGGGAGCAGTACTTC. Protein: CASSEGGSLWEQYF. The V call is TRBV2, the J call TRBJ2-7; TRBD2 is a possible D gene (6 bases). The CDR3 runs 14 residues. Germline V lookup: CDR1 SNHLY, CDR2 FYNNEI. The V end was cut by 3 bases, the J end by 7 bases, with 16 bases between.

For the CDR3, the DNA is TGCGCCAGCAGCTTGGATACTATTATAGATGAGCAGTTCTTC. This codes for CASSLDTIIDEQFF. The chain employs TRBV5-1 and TRBJ2-1, with D uncertain. Germline values: CDR1 SGHRS, CDR2 YFSETQ. The CDR3 loop spans 14 amino acids. The V end was cut by 0 bases, the J end by 8 bases, with 12 bases between.

The rearrangement links TRBV28 to TRBJ2-3, with D tentatively TRBD2 (6 bases). This CDR3 is built from 14 residues. The germline V gene has CDR1 MDHEN and CDR2 SYDVKM. V was shortened by 5 bases and J by 2 bases, with 11 bases between the two germline ends. The CDR3 sequence is CASSIGTYTDTQYF. In DNA form, the CDR3 reads TGTGCCAGCAGTATTGGGACTTACACAGATACGCAGTATTTT.

The CDR3 nucleotides read TGTGCCAGCAGTTTTTTTGGAGGCTACGAGCAGTACTTC. This gives the protein CASSFFGGYEQYF. V is TRBV7-3 and J is TRBJ2-7; weak D call: TRBD2 (5 bases). V was clipped by 6 bases and J by 3 bases, with 12 bases between them. The CDR3 consists of 13 residues. CDR1 and CDR2 from the germline V gene are SGHTA and FQGTGA.

The chain uses TRBV28 and TRBJ1-4, with a possible D match to TRBD1 (5 bases). Germline lookup yields CDR1 MDHEN and CDR2 SYDVKM. The germline V and J ends were trimmed by 2 bases and 7 bases, with 8 bases remaining between them. This CDR3 is built from 13 residues. The CDR3 reads CASSLGGGEKLFF. Written as DNA, the CDR3 is TGTGCCAGCAGTTTAGGGGGGGGTGAAAAACTGTTTTTT.

V gene TRBV5-6 combines with J gene TRBJ2-4; the D gene is possibly TRBD1 (6 bases). Trimming took 4 bases from V and 6 from J, leaving 8 bases between them. Germline-derived CDR1 and CDR2 are SGHDT and YYEEEE. This CDR3 comprises 12 residues. As DNA, the CDR3 is TGTGCCAGCAGCCCACAGGGAAACATTCAGTACTTC. It specifies CASSPQGNIQYF. The complete variable domain, with remaining parts taken from reference TRBV5-6 and TRBJ2-4, reads DAGVTQSPTHLIKTRGQQVTLRCSPKSGHDTVSWYQQALGQGPQFIFQYYEEEERQRGNFPDRFSGHQFPNYSSELNVNALLLGDSALYLCASSPQGNIQYFGAGTRLSVL.

This chain connects TRBV18 to TRBJ2-7; D may be TRBD2 (5 bases). Germline loops: CDR1 KGHSH, CDR2 LQKENI. V lost 0 bases and J lost 3, with 6 bases in between. There are 13 residues in the CDR3. The CDR3 is CASSPPEGYEQYF. In DNA form, the CDR3 reads TGTGCCAGCTCACCACCCGAGGGCTACGAGCAGTACTTC.

V is TRBV21-1 and J is TRBJ1-2; TRBD1, as called in the table, went unchecked against the DNA. TRBV21-1 is labeled a pseudogene. This CDR3 contains 13 residues. CDR3 sequence (DNA): TGTGCCAGCAGCCCCGGCAGGCCCTATGGCTACACCTTC. As protein: CASSPGRPYGYTF.

The chain has TRBV9 and TRBJ2-2; TRBD2 matches 11 bases. Germline V gene lookup returns CDR1 SGDLS and CDR2 YYNGEE. J was trimmed by 2 bases and V by 2 bases; bases with no gene match: 8. This CDR3 contains 18 residues. The CDR3 is CASSVGTSGRSNTGELFF. The CDR3 region has the DNA TGTGCCAGCAGCGTTGGTACTAGCGGGAGAAGTAACACCGGGGAGCTGTTTTTT. The variable domain in full, with the rest retrieved from reference TRBV9 and TRBJ2-2, is DSGVTQTPKHLITATGQRVTLRCSPRSGDLSVYWYQQSLDQGLQFLIQYYNGEERAKGNILERFSAQQFPDLHSELNLSSLELGDSALYFCASSVGTSGRSNTGELFFGEGSRLTVL.

The V and J genes are TRBV6-5 and TRBJ1-3; D remains unclear. V shed 6 bases and J shed 10 bases, with 16 bases lying between them. Germline V gene data show CDR1 as MNHEY and CDR2 as SVGAGI. The CDR3 length is 13 residues. CDR3 DNA: TGTGCCAGCAGAACACTTGGGCTCCCAACCATATATTTT. It specifies CASRTLGLPTIYF.

This chain joins TRBV28 and TRBJ2-7, with D possibly TRBD2 on 5 matching bases. CDR1 is MDHEN and CDR2 is SYDVKM in the germline V gene. The CDR3 contains 14 residues. Trimming removed 4 bases at V and 3 bases at J, with 13 bases between. The DNA of the CDR3 is TGTGCCAGCAGTTCCTCGGGAACCTACTACGAGCAGTACTTC. Its protein product is CASSSSGTYYEQYF.

The CDR3 sequence: CASSPGGGGYQPQHF. CDR3 bases: TGTGCCAGCAGCCCCGGTGGGGGGGGCTATCAGCCCCAGCATTTT. V is TRBV6-5 and J is TRBJ1-5; D might be TRBD1 (6 bases). V was clipped by 6 bases and J by 5 bases, with 17 bases between them. The CDR3 is 15 amino acids. CDR1 is MNHEY and CDR2 is SVGAGI in the germline V gene.

This clone has just a few counts. The chain employs TRBV25-1 and TRBJ2-1; TRBD2 is a possible D gene (6 bases). Germline V gene data show CDR1 as MGHDK and CDR2 as SYGVNS. There are 17 residues in the CDR3. Trimming stripped 2 bases from V and 4 bases from J, with 18 bases between. DNA of the CDR3: TGTGCCAGCAGTGAAGTCGGGGCGGGGTCTCTATACAATGAGCAGTTCTTC. Protein: CASSEVGAGSLYNEQFF.

The chain joins TRBV28 to TRBJ1-1, with 7 bases aligning to TRBD1. The CDR3 consists of 15 residues. Germline trimming cut 8 bases from V and 4 bases from J; bases unmatched to any gene: 13. Germline V gene lookup returns CDR1 MDHEN and CDR2 SYDVKM. The CDR3 spells CASGPPEQGITEAFF. In DNA, the CDR3 is TGTGCCAGCGGCCCGCCCGAACAGGGGATCACTGAAGCTTTCTTT.

The chain is built from TRBV4-1 and TRBJ2-2; 11 bases agree with TRBD2. The V segment lost 1 base and the J segment 6 bases; nucleotides outside the gene matches: 7. The CDR3 contains 17 residues. Germline V gene lookup returns CDR1 MGHRA and CDR2 YSYEKL. CDR3 loop: CASSQGIAGGPAGELFF. The CDR3 DNA reads as TGCGCCAGCAGCCAAGGTATAGCGGGGGGGCCCGCCGGGGAGCTGTTTTTT.

The chain combines TRBV21-1 with TRBJ2-3; TRBD2, as called in the table, went unchecked against the DNA. TRBV21-1 is termed a pseudogene. CDR3 length: 12 residues. Here the CDR3 reads CASSPSADTQYF. The CDR3 DNA reads as TGTGCCAGCAGCCCGAGCGCAGATACGCAGTATTTT.